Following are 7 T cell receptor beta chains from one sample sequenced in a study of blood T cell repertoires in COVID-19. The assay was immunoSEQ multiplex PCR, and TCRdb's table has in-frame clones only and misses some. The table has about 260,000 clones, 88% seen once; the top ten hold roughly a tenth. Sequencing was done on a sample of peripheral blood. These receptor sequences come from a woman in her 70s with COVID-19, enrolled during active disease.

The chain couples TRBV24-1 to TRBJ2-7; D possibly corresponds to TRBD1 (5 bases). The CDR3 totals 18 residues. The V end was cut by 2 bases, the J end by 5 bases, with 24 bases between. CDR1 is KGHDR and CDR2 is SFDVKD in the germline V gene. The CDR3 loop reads CATSDSSSIGALNHEQYF. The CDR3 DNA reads TGTGCCACCAGTGATTCGTCGTCGATAGGGGCTTTAAACCACGAGCAGTACTTC.

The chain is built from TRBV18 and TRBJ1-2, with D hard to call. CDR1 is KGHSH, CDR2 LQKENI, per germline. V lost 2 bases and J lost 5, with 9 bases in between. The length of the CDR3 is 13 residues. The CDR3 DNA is TGTGCCAGCTCACCAGGAGGGCGGTATGGCTACACCTTC. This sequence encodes CASSPGGRYGYTF.

For the CDR3, the DNA is TGTGCCAGTAGATTGGGGAGGAAGTCGAACACTGAAGCTTTCTTT. Protein product: CASRLGRKSNTEAFF. The chain has TRBV19 and TRBJ1-1; D is unclear. CDR3 size: 15 residues. The germline CDR1 and CDR2 sequences are LNHDA and SQIVND (reference sequence). Trimming left V 6 bases short and J 1 base short, with 15 bases between.

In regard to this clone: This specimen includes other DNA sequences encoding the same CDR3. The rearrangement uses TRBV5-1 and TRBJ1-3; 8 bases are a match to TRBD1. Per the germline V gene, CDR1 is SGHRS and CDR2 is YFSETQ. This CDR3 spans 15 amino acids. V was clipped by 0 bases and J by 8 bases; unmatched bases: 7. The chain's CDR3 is CASSLAGQGWDTIYF. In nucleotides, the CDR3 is TGCGCCAGCAGCTTGGCCGGACAGGGTTGGGACACCATATATTTT.

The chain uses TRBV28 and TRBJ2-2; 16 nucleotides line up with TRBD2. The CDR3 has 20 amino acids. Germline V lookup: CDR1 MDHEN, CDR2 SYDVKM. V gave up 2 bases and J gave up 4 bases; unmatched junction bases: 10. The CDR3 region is CASSLPEGLAGGLGTGELFF. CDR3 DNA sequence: TGTGCCAGCAGTTTACCGGAGGGACTAGCGGGAGGGCTCGGCACCGGGGAGCTGTTTTTT.

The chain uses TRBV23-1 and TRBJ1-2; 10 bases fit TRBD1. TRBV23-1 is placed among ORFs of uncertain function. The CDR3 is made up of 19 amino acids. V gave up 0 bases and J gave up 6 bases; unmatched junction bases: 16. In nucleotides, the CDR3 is TGCGCCAGCAGTCAATCCCCTAAACGACAGGGGGCGCCCCATGATGGCTACACCTTC. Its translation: CASSQSPKRQGAPHDGYTF.

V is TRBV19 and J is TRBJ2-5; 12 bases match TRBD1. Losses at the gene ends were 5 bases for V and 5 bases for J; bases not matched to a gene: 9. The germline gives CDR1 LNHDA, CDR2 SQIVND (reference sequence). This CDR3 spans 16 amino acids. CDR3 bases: TGTGCCAGTAGTCCGCCGGGACAGGGGGCGCGGGAGACCCAGTACTTC. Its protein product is CASSPPGQGARETQYF.